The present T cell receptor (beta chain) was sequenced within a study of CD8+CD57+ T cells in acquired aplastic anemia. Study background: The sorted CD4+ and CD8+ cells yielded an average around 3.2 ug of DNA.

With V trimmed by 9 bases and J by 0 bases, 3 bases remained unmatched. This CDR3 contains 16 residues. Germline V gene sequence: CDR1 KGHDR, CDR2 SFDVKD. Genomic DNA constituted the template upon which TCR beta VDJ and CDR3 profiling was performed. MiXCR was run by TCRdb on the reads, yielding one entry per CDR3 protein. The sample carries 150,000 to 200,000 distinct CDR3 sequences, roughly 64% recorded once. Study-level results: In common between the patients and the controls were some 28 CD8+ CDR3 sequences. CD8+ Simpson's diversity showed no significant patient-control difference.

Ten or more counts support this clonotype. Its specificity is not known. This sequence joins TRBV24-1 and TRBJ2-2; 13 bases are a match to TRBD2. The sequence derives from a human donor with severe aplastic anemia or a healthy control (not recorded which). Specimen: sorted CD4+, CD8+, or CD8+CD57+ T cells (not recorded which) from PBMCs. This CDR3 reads CATETSGGPNTGELFF. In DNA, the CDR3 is TGTGCCACCGAGACTAGCGGGGGGCCGAACACCGGGGAGCTGTTTTTT.